What follows are 11 T cell receptor beta chains derived from one specimen sequenced in a study of T cells after yellow fever vaccination. TCRdb ran MiXCR on the 5' RACE reads and lists one entry per CDR3 protein. The data show more than 350,000 distinct CDR3 sequences, roughly 10% seen once. The sequencing here drew on PBMCs, taken on the day of the first yellow fever vaccination. These receptors came from a young man who received the YFV17D yellow fever vaccine.

The chain employs TRBV20-1 and TRBJ2-5; D not resolved. The CDR3 spans 11 residues. Per the germline V gene, CDR1 is DFQATT and CDR2 is SNEGSKA (reference sequence). V shed 2 bases and J shed 5 bases, with 6 bases lying between them. CDR3: CSARRAETQYF. The CDR3 DNA is TGCAGTGCTAGACGGGCGGAGACCCAGTACTTC.

This chain connects TRBV5-1 to TRBJ2-3; D is unresolved. The length of the CDR3 is 14 residues. Germline-derived CDR1 and CDR2 are SGHRS and YFSETQ. Trimming took off 3 bases at V and 1 base at J, with 9 bases between the two ends. This chain's CDR3 is CASSYLTGTDTQYF. As DNA, the CDR3 is TGCGCCAGCAGCTACTTAACAGGCACAGATACGCAGTATTTT.

This clonotype was recorded a few times. The chain couples TRBV6-1 to TRBJ1-4, with a possible D match to TRBD1 (6 bases). V lost 6 bases and J lost 8, with 22 bases in between. The CDR3 totals 16 residues. Germline V gives CDR1 MNHNS, CDR2 SASEGT. CDR3 nucleotide sequence: TGTGCCAGCAGAGCATCGGGGGGGGCCCGGGGAGAAAAACTGTTTTTT. Translation: CASRASGGARGEKLFF.

The gene calls are TRBV5-5 and TRBJ2-1, with 15 bases matching TRBD2. The CDR3 consists of 16 residues. The germline gives CDR1 SGHKS, CDR2 YYEKEE (reference sequence). Losses at the gene ends were 4 bases for V and 9 bases for J; bases not matched to a gene: 8. The CDR3 here is CASSARTSGGALEQFF. The CDR3, as DNA: TGTGCCAGCAGCGCCCGGACTAGCGGGGGGGCTCTTGAGCAGTTCTTC.

This clonotype showed up just a few times. This chain connects TRBV6-2 or TRBV6-3 to TRBJ1-5; 10 bases line up with TRBD1. The germline CDR1 and CDR2 sequences are MNHEY and SVGEGT. With V trimmed by 6 bases and J by 1 base, 9 bases remained unmatched. The CDR3 is made up of 17 amino acids. CDR3 sequence: CASRSRQGAGSNQPQHF. CDR3 in DNA: TGTGCCAGCAGGAGCCGACAGGGGGCTGGGAGCAATCAGCCCCAGCATTTT.

This sequence joins TRBV6-2 or TRBV6-3 and TRBJ1-2; D is uncertain. The germline V gene has CDR1 MNHEY and CDR2 SVGEGT. The CDR3 is 13 residues long. Trimming took 3 bases from V and 0 from J, leaving 5 bases between them. The chain's CDR3 is CASSYPANYGYTF. CDR3 bases: TGTGCCAGCAGTTATCCAGCTAACTATGGCTACACCTTC.

The genes are TRBV28 and TRBJ1-5; no definite D call. This CDR3 spans 13 amino acids. Germline V gene sequence: CDR1 MDHEN, CDR2 SYDVKM. With 8 bases removed from V and 5 bases from J, the gap between germline ends came to 13 bases. Here the CDR3 reads CASFPSVDQPQHF. DNA of the CDR3: TGTGCCAGCTTTCCATCAGTTGATCAGCCCCAGCATTTT.

The J gene is TRBJ2-7, the V gene TRBV11-2, with 7 positions matching TRBD1. Germline CDR1 and CDR2: SGHAT and FQNNGV. Trimming at V came to 3 bases and at J to 0 bases, leaving 5 bases not matched to a gene. The CDR3 loop spans 15 amino acids. The CDR3 bases are TGTGCCAGCAGCTTTTCGACAGGGAGCTCCTACGAGCAGTACGTC. The encoded protein is CASSFSTGSSYEQYV.

This chain uses TRBV10-3 with TRBJ1-2; unclear D gene. Trimming pared 6 bases from V and 8 bases from J, leaving 19 bases between. Germline V gene sequence: CDR1 ENHRY, CDR2 SYGVKD. The length of the CDR3 is 14 residues. CDR3 in amino acids: CAISLQTVGEGYTF. In DNA form, the CDR3 reads TGTGCCATCAGCCTTCAGACGGTTGGTGAAGGCTACACCTTC.

In its sample, this clonotype was seen a few times. The chain employs TRBV4-1 and TRBJ1-1; D is perhaps TRBD1 (5 bases). Trimming removed 0 bases at V and 6 bases at J, with 20 bases between. The V gene's germline CDR1 is MGHRA and CDR2 YSYEKL. CDR3 size: 17 residues. The CDR3 is CASSQERGREGSAEAFF. CDR3 nucleotide sequence: TGCGCCAGCAGCCAAGAGAGGGGCAGGGAAGGTTCGGCTGAAGCTTTCTTT.

This clonotype showed up just a few times. This sequence joins TRBV9 and TRBJ1-5; D is perhaps TRBD1 (5 bases). CDR3 length equals 15 residues. Germline CDR1 and CDR2: SGDLS and YYNGEE. V dropped 3 bases and J dropped 4 bases, with 14 bases sitting between them. CDR3 amino acids: CASSAQGHPNQPQHF. The CDR3 DNA follows: TGTGCCAGCAGCGCCCAAGGACACCCTAATCAGCCCCAGCATTTT.